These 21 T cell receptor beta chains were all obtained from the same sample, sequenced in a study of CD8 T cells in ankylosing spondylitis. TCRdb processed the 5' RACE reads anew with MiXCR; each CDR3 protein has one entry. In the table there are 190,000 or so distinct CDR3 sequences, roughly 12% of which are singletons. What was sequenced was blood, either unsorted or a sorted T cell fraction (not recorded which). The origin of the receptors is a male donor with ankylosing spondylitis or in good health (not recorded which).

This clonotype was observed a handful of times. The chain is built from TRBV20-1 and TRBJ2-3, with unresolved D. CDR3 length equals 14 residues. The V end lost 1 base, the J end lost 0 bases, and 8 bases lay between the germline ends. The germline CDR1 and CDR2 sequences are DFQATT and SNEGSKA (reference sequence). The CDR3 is CSARGILSTDTQYF. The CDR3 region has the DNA TGCAGTGCTAGAGGCATTTTAAGCACAGATACGCAGTATTTT.

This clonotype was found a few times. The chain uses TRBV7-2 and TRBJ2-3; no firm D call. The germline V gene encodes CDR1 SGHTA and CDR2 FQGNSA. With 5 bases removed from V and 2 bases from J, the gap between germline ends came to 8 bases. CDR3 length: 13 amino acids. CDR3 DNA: TGTGCCAGCAGCCCAGACCCCACAGATACGCAGTATTTT. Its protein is CASSPDPTDTQYF.

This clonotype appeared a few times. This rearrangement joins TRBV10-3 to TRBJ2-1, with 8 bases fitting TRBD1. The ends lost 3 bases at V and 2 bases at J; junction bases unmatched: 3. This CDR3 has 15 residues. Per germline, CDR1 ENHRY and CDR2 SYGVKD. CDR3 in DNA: TGTGCCATCAGTGACCCGGGACAGGCCTACAATGAGCAGTTCTTC. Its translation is CAISDPGQAYNEQFF.

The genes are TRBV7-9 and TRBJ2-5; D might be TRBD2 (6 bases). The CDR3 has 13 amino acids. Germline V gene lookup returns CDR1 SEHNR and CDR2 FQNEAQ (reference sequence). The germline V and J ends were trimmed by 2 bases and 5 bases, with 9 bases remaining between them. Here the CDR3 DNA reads TGTGCCAGCAGCTTACCTAGCGAGGAGACCCAGTACTTC. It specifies CASSLPSEETQYF.

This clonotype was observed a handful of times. In nucleotides, the CDR3 is TGTGCCAGCAGCCAAGATCACCCGGAGGGCTCCTACAATGAGCAGTTCTTC. Translation gives CASSQDHPEGSYNEQFF. The rearrangement joins TRBV3-1 to TRBJ2-1; possible D gene TRBD2, 6 bases. This CDR3 spans 17 amino acids. The ends were cut back, 0 bases at V and 0 bases at J, with 12 bases in the middle. Germline loops: CDR1 LGHDT, CDR2 YNNKEL (reference sequence).

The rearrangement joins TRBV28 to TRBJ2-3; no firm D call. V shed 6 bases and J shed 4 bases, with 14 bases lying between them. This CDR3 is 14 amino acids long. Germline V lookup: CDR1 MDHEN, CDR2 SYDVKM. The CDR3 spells CASSFSPTPDTQYF. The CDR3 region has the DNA TGTGCCAGCAGCTTCTCACCGACACCAGATACGCAGTATTTT.

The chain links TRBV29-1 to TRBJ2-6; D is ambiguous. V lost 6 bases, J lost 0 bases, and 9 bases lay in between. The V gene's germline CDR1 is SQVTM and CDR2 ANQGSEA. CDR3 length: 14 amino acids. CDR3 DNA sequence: TGCAGCGTCGGTTCACCCTCTGGGGCCAACGTCCTGACTTTC. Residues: CSVGSPSGANVLTF.

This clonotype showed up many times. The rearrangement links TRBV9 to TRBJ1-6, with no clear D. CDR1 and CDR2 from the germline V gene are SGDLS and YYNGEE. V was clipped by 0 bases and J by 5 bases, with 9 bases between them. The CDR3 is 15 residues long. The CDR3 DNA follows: TGTGCCAGCAGCGTAGCAACTCTCGATAATTCACCCCTCCACTTT. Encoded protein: CASSVATLDNSPLHF.

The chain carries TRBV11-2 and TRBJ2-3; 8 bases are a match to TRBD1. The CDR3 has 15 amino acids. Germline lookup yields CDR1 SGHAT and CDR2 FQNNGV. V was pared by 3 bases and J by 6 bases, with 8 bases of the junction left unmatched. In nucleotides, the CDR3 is TGTGCCAGCAGCTTCAGGGGGCGCCTCGGTGATACGCAGTATTTT. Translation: CASSFRGRLGDTQYF.

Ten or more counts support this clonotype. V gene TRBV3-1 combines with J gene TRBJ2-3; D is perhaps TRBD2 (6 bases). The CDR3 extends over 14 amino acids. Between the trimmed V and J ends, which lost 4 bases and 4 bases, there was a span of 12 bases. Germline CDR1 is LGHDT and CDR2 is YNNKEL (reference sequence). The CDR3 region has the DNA TGTGCCAGCAGCCCCCCCGGGAGCGCAGATACGCAGTATTTT. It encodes CASSPPGSADTQYF.

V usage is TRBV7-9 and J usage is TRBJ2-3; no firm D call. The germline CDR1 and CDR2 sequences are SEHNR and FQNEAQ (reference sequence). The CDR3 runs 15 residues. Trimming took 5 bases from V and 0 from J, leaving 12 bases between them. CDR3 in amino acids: CASSPSTTSTDTQYF. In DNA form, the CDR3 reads TGTGCCAGCAGCCCTTCGACGACTAGCACAGATACGCAGTATTTT.

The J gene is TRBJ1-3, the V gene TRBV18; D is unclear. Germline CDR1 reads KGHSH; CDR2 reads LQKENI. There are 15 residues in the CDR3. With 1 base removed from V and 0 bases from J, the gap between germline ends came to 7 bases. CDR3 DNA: TGTGCCAGCTCACCACAGGGAAACTCTGGAAACACCATATATTTT. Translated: CASSPQGNSGNTIYF.

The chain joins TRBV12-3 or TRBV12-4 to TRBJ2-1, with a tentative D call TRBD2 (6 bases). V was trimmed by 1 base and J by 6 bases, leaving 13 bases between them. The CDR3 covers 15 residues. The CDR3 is CASSLGVGGVNEQFF. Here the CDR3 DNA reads TGTGCCAGCAGTTTAGGTGTGGGAGGTGTCAATGAGCAGTTCTTC.

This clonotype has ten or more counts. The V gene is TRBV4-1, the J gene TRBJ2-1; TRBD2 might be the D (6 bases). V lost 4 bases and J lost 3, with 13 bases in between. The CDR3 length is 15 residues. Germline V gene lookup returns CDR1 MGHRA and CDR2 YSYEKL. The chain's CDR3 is CASSLPEGVYNEQFF. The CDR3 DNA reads TGCGCCAGCAGCCTCCCGGAGGGAGTCTACAATGAGCAGTTCTTC.

In DNA form, the CDR3 reads TGTGCTAGTGCATCCGGGGGACATAATGAAAAACTGTTTTTT. This codes for CASASGGHNEKLFF. The chain recombines TRBV12-5 with TRBJ1-4, with D possibly being TRBD1 (6 bases). The CDR3 length is 14 residues. V lost 7 bases and J 4 bases, leaving 13 bases between the germline ends. Germline lookup yields CDR1 LGHNT and CDR2 FRNRAP. The full variable domain, in which reference TRBV12-5 and TRBJ1-4 provide the parts outside the CDR3, is DARVTQTPRHKVTEMGQEVTMRCQPILGHNTVFWYRQTMMQGLELLAYFRNRAPLDDSGMPKDRFSAEMPDATLATLKIQPSEPRDSAVYFCASASGGHNEKLFFGSGTQLSVL.

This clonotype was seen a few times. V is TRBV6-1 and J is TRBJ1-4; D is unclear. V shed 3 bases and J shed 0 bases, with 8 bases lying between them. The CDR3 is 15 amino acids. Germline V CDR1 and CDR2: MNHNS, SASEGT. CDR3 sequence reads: CASSEPPATNEKLFF. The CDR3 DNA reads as TGTGCCAGCAGTGAGCCCCCAGCAACTAATGAAAAACTGTTTTTT.

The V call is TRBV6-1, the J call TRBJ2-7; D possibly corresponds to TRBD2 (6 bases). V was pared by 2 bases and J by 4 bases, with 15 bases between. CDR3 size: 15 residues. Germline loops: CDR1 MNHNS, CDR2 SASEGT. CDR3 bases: TGTGCCAGCAGTGAAATCTGGGGGAGGTCATACGAGCAGTACTTC. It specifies CASSEIWGRSYEQYF.

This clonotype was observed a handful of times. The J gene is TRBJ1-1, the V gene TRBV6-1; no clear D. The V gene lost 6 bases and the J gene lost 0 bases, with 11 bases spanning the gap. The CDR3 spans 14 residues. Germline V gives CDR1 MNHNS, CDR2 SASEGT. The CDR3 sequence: CASSREALNTEAFF. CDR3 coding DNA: TGTGCCAGCAGCCGGGAGGCCTTGAACACTGAAGCTTTCTTT.

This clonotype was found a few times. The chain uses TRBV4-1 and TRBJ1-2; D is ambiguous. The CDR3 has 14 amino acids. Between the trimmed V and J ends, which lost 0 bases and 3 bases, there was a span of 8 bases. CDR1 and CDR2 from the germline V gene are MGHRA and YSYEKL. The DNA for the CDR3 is TGCGCCAGCAGCCAAGAAATAAGGGACTATGGCTACACCTTC. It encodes CASSQEIRDYGYTF.

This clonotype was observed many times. This CDR3 is CASSLVGGFTGELFF. The CDR3 DNA reads TGTGCCAGCAGCTTAGTGGGCGGCTTCACCGGGGAGCTGTTTTTT. The chain is built from TRBV11-2 and TRBJ2-2; D is uncertain. The CDR3 consists of 15 residues. The V gene's germline CDR1 is SGHAT and CDR2 FQNNGV. Trimming removed 1 base at V and 4 bases at J, with 10 bases between.

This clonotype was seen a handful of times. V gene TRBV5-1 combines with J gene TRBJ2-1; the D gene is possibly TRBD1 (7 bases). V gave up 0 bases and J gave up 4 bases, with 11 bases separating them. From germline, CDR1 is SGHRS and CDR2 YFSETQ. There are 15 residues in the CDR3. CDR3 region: CASSLVQGTYNEQFF. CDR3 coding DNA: TGCGCCAGCAGCTTGGTACAGGGGACTTACAATGAGCAGTTCTTC.